The rows below give T cell receptor beta chains drawn from one sample of a study of neoadjuvant anti-PD-1 for oral cavity cancer. TCRdb's table, derived via immunoSEQ multiplex PCR, lists solely in-frame clones and lacks some. The table lists 10,000 to 15,000 clones, around 60% of them singletons, with around 2.2% in the top ten. The source was PBMCs, collected before nivolumab (anti-PD-1) treatment. These receptors came from a person aged 35-80 years with oral cavity squamous cell carcinoma. CDR3s include the opening cysteine and the closing phenylalanine or tryptophan. A D gene is named only where the DNA matches it firmly. Rows may omit the clone size; those that give it use once, few, many or a size class.

clone_size	v_call	j_call	d_call	cdr3_nt	cdr3_aa
-	TRBV27	TRBJ2-2	-	TGTGCCAGCACCCCAGCCGGGATGAACACCGGGGAGCTGTTTTTT	CASTPAGMNTGELFF
-	TRBV11-2	TRBJ1-2	-	TGTGCCAGCAGCTTCGCGGGAGCTAACTATGGCTACACCTTC	CASSFAGANYGYTF
-	TRBV30	TRBJ2-2	-	TGTGCCTGGAGTGTACGTAGGCCACCCACCGGGGAGCTGTTTTTT	CAWSVRRPPTGELFF
-	TRBV5-5	TRBJ2-1	-	TGTGCCAGCAGCGCGGGCCGCAATGAGCAGTTCTTC	CASSAGRNEQFF
-	TRBV5-1	TRBJ2-7	-	TGCGCCAGCAGCTTGATGTCAGGGACCTACGAGCAGTACTTC	CASSLMSGTYEQYF
-	TRBV30	TRBJ2-1	TRBD2	TGTGCCTGGGGGGAGGGGCCCCTCGTGATCAATGAGCAGTTCTTC	CAWGEGPLVINEQFF
-	TRBV11-2	TRBJ2-3	-	TGTGCCAGCTCTCTCACAGATACGCAGTATTTT	CASSLTDTQYF
once	TRBV27	TRBJ1-2	TRBD1	TGTGCCAGCAGCCCCGGGACAGGCTATGGCTACACCTTC	CASSPGTGYGYTF
-	TRBV7-6	TRBJ1-3	-	TGTGCCAGCAGCCCTCGGGAGGGAAACACCATATATTTT	CASSPREGNTIYF
-	TRBV7-8	TRBJ2-7	-	TGTGCCAGCAGCTTAGTGGGTATCGGCTACGAGCAGTACTTC	CASSLVGIGYEQYF
-	TRBV28	TRBJ1-2	TRBD1	TGTGCCAGCACCCTTCCCCGACAGGGCGGCTACACCTTC	CASTLPRQGGYTF
-	TRBV7-2	TRBJ2-7	TRBD2	TGTGCCAGCAGCATCACTAGCGGGAGCTCCTACGAGCAGTACTTC	CASSITSGSSYEQYF
-	TRBV10-2	TRBJ1-5	-	TGCGCCAGCAGTGAGCATGGGAATCAGCCCCAGCATTTT	CASSEHGNQPQHF
-	TRBV28	TRBJ1-1	-	TGTGCCAGCAGTCCCTCCGGGGGCAAAGCTTTCTTT	CASSPSGGKAFF
-	TRBV7-9	TRBJ2-5	-	TGTGCCAGCAGCTTAGAGGTTACAGGAGAGACCCAGTACTTC	CASSLEVTGETQYF
few	TRBV28	TRBJ1-5	-	TGTGCCAGCAGTTTATTCAATCAGCCCCAGCATTTT	CASSLFNQPQHF
few	TRBV15	TRBJ1-1	TRBD1	TGTGCCACCAGCAGAGAGCTCATGGGACAGGCAAACGCTGAAGCTTTCTTT	CATSRELMGQANAEAFF
-	TRBV5-1	TRBJ2-7	TRBD1	TGCGCCAGCAGCGTGGACAGGATGATCTACGAGCAGTACTTC	CASSVDRMIYEQYF
-	TRBV19	TRBJ2-7	-	TGTGCCAGTTCCCGAGCTGGGCCGAGCTCCTACGAGCAGTACTTC	CASSRAGPSSYEQYF
-	TRBV19	TRBJ1-5	-	TGTGCCAGTAGTATAGGTGCAGGGTCTTTGCATAGGAGCAATCAGCCCCAGCATTTT	CASSIGAGSLHRSNQPQHF
-	TRBV18	TRBJ2-3	TRBD2	TGTGCCAGCTCACCGATACCTAGCGGAGGCACAGATACGCAGTATTTT	CASSPIPSGGTDTQYF
-	TRBV5-4	TRBJ2-1	TRBD1	TGTGCCAGCAGACCCCGACAGGGGGGAAGGAATGAGCAGTTCTTC	CASRPRQGGRNEQFF
-	TRBV13	TRBJ1-2	TRBD1	TGTGCCAGCAGCTTGGGGGGACAGGGGGCAGCGAACTATGGCTACACCTTC	CASSLGGQGAANYGYTF
-	TRBV7-2	TRBJ1-1	-	TGTGCCAGCAGCCTTTGGGGCAGTGAAGCTTTCTTT	CASSLWGSEAFF
-	TRBV5-1	TRBJ1-2	-	TGCGCCAGCAGCTTGGATGGGGGAAGAGAAGGCTACACCTTC	CASSLDGGREGYTF
once	TRBV5-1	TRBJ2-1	TRBD2	TGCGCCAGCAGCCATCCACTAGCGGGAGGGCCAGCGGAAAGGCGTGAGCAGTTCTTC	CASSHPLAGGPAERREQFF
-	TRBV5-1	TRBJ2-1	-	TGCGCCAGCAGCTTGGTATTCGATGAGCAGTTCTTC	CASSLVFDEQFF
-	TRBV7-9	TRBJ1-2	-	TGTGCCAGCAGCTTCAGAAAGGGGCTAGAAGGCTACACCTTC	CASSFRKGLEGYTF
few	TRBV5-5	TRBJ1-2	-	TGTGCCAGCACCTTGAGAACGAATGGCTACACCTTC	CASTLRTNGYTF
-	TRBV13	TRBJ1-2	-	TGTGCCAGCAGCTCCCAGACCGGATTCTATGGCTACACCTTC	CASSSQTGFYGYTF
-	TRBV11-3	TRBJ2-1	-	TGTGCCAGCAGCTTAGAAGGGCGGCACAATGAGCAGTTCTTC	CASSLEGRHNEQFF
-	TRBV10-2	TRBJ2-7	-	TGCGCCAGCAGACAGGCTAGAGCCGAGCAGTACTTC	CASRQARAEQYF
-	TRBV27	TRBJ2-1	TRBD1	TGTGCCAGCAGTCTATTACAGGGGAGTGAGCAGTTCTTC	CASSLLQGSEQFF
once	TRBV29-1	TRBJ1-5	-	TGCAGCGCGAGTGCGGGGGCGGGACAGCCCCAGCATTTT	CSASAGAGQPQHF
-	TRBV5-4	TRBJ2-3	TRBD1	TGTGCCAGCAGCTTCGGAATACCGGGACAGGGAAATACGCAGTATTTT	CASSFGIPGQGNTQYF
few	TRBV7-3	TRBJ2-3	-	TGTGCCAGCAGCCCTCGGAGGGGGCGGGAGAGCGCAGATACGCAGTATTTT	CASSPRRGRESADTQYF
-	TRBV7-7	TRBJ2-3	-	TGTGCTAGCAGCTTGGGACTGGGGAGCACAGATACGCAGTATTTT	CASSLGLGSTDTQYF
-	TRBV10-3	TRBJ1-2	TRBD1	TGTGCCATCAGACTTCAGACAGGGGATTTGTATGGCTACACCTTC	CAIRLQTGDLYGYTF
-	TRBV19	TRBJ2-2	-	TGTGCCAGTAGACAGGGAAGCACCGGGGAGCTGTTTTTT	CASRQGSTGELFF
-	TRBV28	TRBJ1-5	-	TGTGCCAGCAGTTTGCCCGGGAGCAATCAGCCCCAGCATTTT	CASSLPGSNQPQHF
-	TRBV30	TRBJ2-7	-	TGTGCCTGGAGTAGGGGGGTTCGGGTGTCCGAGCAGTACTTC	CAWSRGVRVSEQYF
-	TRBV6-1	TRBJ2-3	-	TGTGCCAGCATCTACGGGGGGCCTAGCACAGATACGCAGTATTTT	CASIYGGPSTDTQYF
-	TRBV29-1	TRBJ2-7	-	TGCAGCGTTGAGACAGGGAGGTACGAGCAGTACTTC	CSVETGRYEQYF
-	TRBV2	TRBJ2-7	-	TGTGCCAGCAAGGGGGGAGTTACCTTCTACGAGCAGTACTTC	CASKGGVTFYEQYF
few	TRBV5-4	TRBJ2-5	-	TGTGCCAGCAGCTTGGCCAGCGGTCAAGAGACCCAGTACTTC	CASSLASGQETQYF